This entry is about one TCR beta chain. Germline CDR1 reads WSHSY; CDR2 reads SAAADI. The CDR3 contains 16 residues. Trimming at V came to 6 bases and at J to 6 bases, leaving 13 bases not matched to a gene. This sample was taken from a study of blood T cell repertoires in COVID-19. The repertoire was sequenced with immunoSEQ multiplex PCR; TCRdb's copy has only in-frame clones and lacks some. The sample has 85,000 to 110,000 clones, around nine tenths seen once. The chain couples TRBV10-2 to TRBJ2-1; 8 nucleotides agree with TRBD1. What was sequenced was peripheral blood. The receptor comes from a human donor in a cohort sampled during active COVID-19. The CDR3 protein is CASSYQTGVPSNEQFF. CDR3 in DNA: TGCGCCAGCAGCTATCAGACAGGGGTCCCCAGCAATGAGCAGTTCTTC.